This TCR beta chain is drawn from a study of T cell repertoires in cytomegalovirus infection. TCRdb reanalysed the reads using MiXCR and keeps one entry per CDR3 protein. The sample consists of approximately 910,000 distinct CDR3 sequences, less than 35% of them appearing once. Study-wide findings and caveats: Identification of carriers of CMV plus the relevant HLA was achieved through cumulative public TCR beta family frequency.

Trimming removed 5 bases from V and 0 bases from J; junction bases left unmatched: 3. There are 15 residues in the CDR3. Germline V CDR1 and CDR2: SGHTA, FQGNSA. This clonotype was picked up many times. Its antigen remains unknown. This material consisted of cultured CD8+ T cells from PBMCs, taken from culture after CMV antigen stimulation. The chain has TRBV7-2 and TRBJ2-1; 8 bases agree with TRBD1. The clonotype originates from a human donor in good health (CMV status not recorded). Some clones in this sample may be carry-over from other donors' samples. The CDR3 DNA reads as TGTGCCAGCAGCCCGGGACAGGTCTCCTACAATGAGCAGTTCTTC. Amino acid sequence: CASSPGQVSYNEQFF.